One and the same sample provided the 13 T cell receptor beta chains below, sequenced in a study of blood T cell repertoires in COVID-19. Sequencing used immunoSEQ multiplex PCR; TCRdb keeps in-frame clones, though not all of them. This sample has 160,000 or so clones; about 88% occur once, and the top ten carry 15% to 20%. Sequencing was performed on peripheral blood. The origin of the receptors is a man aged 60-69 years with active or convalescent COVID-19.

The V and J genes are TRBV10-3 and TRBJ2-3; 12 bases line up with TRBD2. From germline, CDR1 is ENHRY and CDR2 SYGVKD. This CDR3 region has 18 residues. V lost 1 base and J lost 4; bases outside the gene matches: 9. DNA of the CDR3: TGTGCCATCAGTGAGTTTCGACGGACTAGCGGGGTAGCAGATACGCAGTATTTT. Translated, it gives CAISEFRRTSGVADTQYF.

The chain carries TRBV6-5 and TRBJ1-2; D is perhaps TRBD1 (6 bases). Per germline, CDR1 MNHEY and CDR2 SVGAGI. CDR3 length equals 14 residues. Trimming cost V 0 bases and J 5 bases, with 10 bases left between them. This chain's CDR3 is CASSYSGALYGYTF. The CDR3 DNA is TGTGCCAGCAGTTACTCGGGGGCGTTATATGGCTACACCTTC.

The chain employs TRBV19 and TRBJ1-2, with TRBD1 identical over 8 bases. Germline V lookup: CDR1 LNHDA, CDR2 SQIVND (reference sequence). Trimming removed 2 bases from V and 7 bases from J; junction bases left unmatched: 6. This CDR3 is 14 amino acids long. Here the CDR3 reads CASSIWGRGPGYTF. Written as DNA, the CDR3 is TGTGCCAGTAGTATATGGGGCAGGGGGCCTGGCTACACCTTC.

V usage is TRBV28 and J usage is TRBJ2-6; the D gene is possibly TRBD2 (5 bases). The CDR3 sequence is 19 residues long. Trimming took off 4 bases at V and 0 bases at J, with 19 bases between the two ends. From germline, CDR1 is MDHEN and CDR2 SYDVKM. The CDR3 loop is CASSSAEAGGPSGANVLTF. CDR3 DNA sequence: TGTGCCAGCAGTTCCGCGGAGGCAGGAGGTCCCTCTGGGGCCAACGTCCTGACTTTC.

This chain uses TRBV7-8 with TRBJ2-2, with 7 nucleotides matching TRBD2. Germline V CDR1 and CDR2: SGHVS, FQNEAQ. J gave up 0 bases and V 5 bases, and 6 bases lay outside the gene matches. The CDR3 contains 16 residues. CDR3: CASSNKLAPNTGELFF. CDR3 DNA sequence: TGTGCCAGCAGCAACAAACTAGCGCCGAACACCGGGGAGCTGTTTTTT.

J is TRBJ2-3 and V is TRBV2; maybe TRBD1 (5 bases). The germline V and J ends were trimmed by 4 bases and 8 bases, with 10 bases remaining between them. CDR3 length: 12 residues. Germline V lookup: CDR1 SNHLY, CDR2 FYNNEI. The CDR3 loop is CASSVGQSTQYF. The DNA for the CDR3 is TGTGCCAGCAGTGTGGGGCAGTCTACGCAGTATTTT.

This chain joins TRBV27 and TRBJ2-7, with 7 positions matching TRBD2. CDR3 length: 13 amino acids. Germline V lookup: CDR1 MNHEY, CDR2 SMNVEV (reference sequence). Trimming took 6 bases from V and 7 from J; bases not matched to a gene: 9. CDR3 bases: TGTGCCAGCAGCTCTTACTGGGGGGGAGAGCAGTACTTC. It codes for CASSSYWGGEQYF.

This clone was recorded only once. This chain links TRBV10-3 with TRBJ2-3; 14 bases are shared with TRBD2. From germline, CDR1 is ENHRY and CDR2 SYGVKD. Losses at the gene ends were 6 bases for V and 5 bases for J; bases not matched to a gene: 7. This CDR3 spans 16 amino acids. In DNA form, the CDR3 reads TGTGCCATCAGAGAATGGACTAGCGGGGGGTTAGATACGCAGTATTTT. Encoded protein: CAIREWTSGGLDTQYF.

The V and J genes are TRBV7-9 and TRBJ1-5; 7 nucleotides align to TRBD1. Germline assignment: CDR1 SEHNR and CDR2 FQNEAQ (reference sequence). The CDR3 is 16 residues long. V shed 2 bases, J shed 0 bases, and the junction held 4 bases outside the gene matches. As DNA, the CDR3 is TGTGCCAGCAGCTTATGGGGGACAGATAGCAATCAGCCCCAGCATTTT. Translating gives CASSLWGTDSNQPQHF.

The chain is built from TRBV18 and TRBJ2-1; 12 bases match TRBD1. This CDR3 spans 16 amino acids. Germline CDR1 is KGHSH and CDR2 is LQKENI. V lost 2 bases, J lost 2 bases, and 1 base stayed unmatched. The CDR3 bases are TGTGCCAGCTCACCAGGGACAGGGGGCGCCTACAATGAGCAGTTCTTC. This sequence encodes CASSPGTGGAYNEQFF.

The rearrangement uses TRBV6-5 and TRBJ2-5; unclear D gene. In germline, CDR1 is MNHEY, CDR2 SVGAGI. The CDR3 spans 14 residues. Deletions cut 6 bases from V and 2 bases from J, with 13 bases between. The CDR3 DNA sequence: TGTGCCAGCAGCCCCACGTCCGGGCAAGAGACCCAGTACTTC. It yields the protein CASSPTSGQETQYF.

The V gene is TRBV7-6, the J gene TRBJ1-4, with D possibly matching TRBD1 (5 bases). The V gene's germline CDR1 is SGHVS and CDR2 FNYEAQ. The length of the CDR3 is 16 residues. With 5 bases removed from V and 3 bases from J, the gap between germline ends came to 16 bases. In DNA, the CDR3 is TGTGCCAGCAGCCCCATAGGGGCCACGGCTAATGAAAAACTGTTTTTT. It codes for CASSPIGATANEKLFF.

The chain couples TRBV6-5 to TRBJ1-5, with D possibly TRBD1 on 6 matching bases. The CDR3 has 14 residues. Trimming pared 6 bases from V and 0 bases from J, leaving 9 bases between. The germline V gene encodes CDR1 MNHEY and CDR2 SVGAGI. In DNA form, the CDR3 reads TGTGCCAGCAGGGGGACAAATAGCAATCAGCCCCAGCATTTT. It is translated as CASRGTNSNQPQHF.